The 16 T cell receptor beta chains in this list originate from one sample, sequenced in a study of shared clonotypes between healthy human individuals. The assay was immunoSEQ multiplex PCR, and TCRdb's table has in-frame clones only and misses some. The sample records approximately 1,000,000 clones, around three quarters being singletons. The material sequenced was memory CD4+ T cells from PBMCs. The subset: CD45RA-negative fraction. The receptors originated from a man younger than 35 in good health. Some clones in this sample may be carry-over from other donors' samples.

Concerning this clone: Additional DNA sequences in this sample encode the identical CDR3. The rearrangement uses TRBV5-1 and TRBJ1-4; D might be TRBD1 (5 bases). V was trimmed by 4 bases and J by 7 bases, leaving 14 bases between them. The CDR3 consists of 14 residues. The germline V gene encodes CDR1 SGHRS and CDR2 YFSETQ. CDR3 protein: CASSTGLSGEKLFF. CDR3 nucleotide sequence: TGCGCCAGCAGCACGGGACTCTCTGGTGAAAAACTGTTTTTT.

The chain uses TRBV11-2 and TRBJ2-7; D is possibly TRBD2 (6 bases). Germline assignment: CDR1 SGHAT and CDR2 FQNNGV. The V gene lost 1 base and the J gene lost 5 bases, with 15 bases spanning the gap. The CDR3 has 15 residues. CDR3 protein: CASSLAAGRYNEQYF. CDR3 coding DNA: TGTGCCAGCAGCTTAGCCGCAGGGAGGTACAACGAGCAGTACTTC.

V gene TRBV28 combines with J gene TRBJ2-7; D gene ambiguous. The CDR3 covers 13 residues. Germline lookup yields CDR1 MDHEN and CDR2 SYDVKM. The V end lost 4 bases, the J end lost 2 bases, and 9 bases lay between the germline ends. CDR3 sequence: CASSSPRPYEQYF. The DNA of the CDR3 is TGTGCCAGCAGTTCCCCTCGACCCTACGAGCAGTACTTC.

The chain is built from TRBV6-6 and TRBJ1-2, with D possibly matching TRBD1 (5 bases). The CDR3 length is 15 residues. Germline V gene sequence: CDR1 MNHNY, CDR2 SVGAGI (reference sequence). Between the trimmed V and J ends, which lost 0 bases and 1 base, there was a span of 9 bases. The CDR3: CASSYSRGSNYGYTF. In DNA form, the CDR3 reads TGTGCCAGCAGTTACTCGAGGGGCAGTAACTATGGCTACACCTTC.

V usage is TRBV6-6 and J usage is TRBJ2-7; a possible D gene is TRBD1 (6 bases). The germline gives CDR1 MNHNY, CDR2 SVGAGI (reference sequence). CDR3 length: 16 amino acids. Trimming shortened V by 4 bases and J by 3 bases, and 19 bases separated the two germline ends. The CDR3: CASSSGQPRSRYEQYF. DNA for the CDR3: TGTGCCAGCAGTTCCGGACAGCCCCGTTCTCGCTACGAGCAGTACTTC.

The chain is built from TRBV29-1 and TRBJ2-3; tentative D call: TRBD1 (5 bases). Trimming stripped 4 bases from V and 5 bases from J, with 16 bases between. The length of the CDR3 is 14 residues. The germline gives CDR1 SQVTM, CDR2 ANQGSEA. CDR3 sequence: CSVANRIDGDTQYF. As DNA, the CDR3 is TGCAGCGTTGCGAACAGGATCGATGGAGATACGCAGTATTTT.

The chain couples TRBV10-1 to TRBJ2-7; 10 bases fit TRBD2. J gave up 4 bases and V 0 bases, and 9 bases lay outside the gene matches. This CDR3 is 17 amino acids long. Germline values: CDR1 WNHNN, CDR2 SYGVQD (reference sequence). CDR3 DNA sequence: TGCGCCAGCAGTGAGTCTACACCGTCGACTAGCGGGTACGAGCAGTACTTC. Protein: CASSESTPSTSGYEQYF.

The V gene is TRBV5-1, the J gene TRBJ1-2, with 7 positions matching TRBD1. The CDR3 is 14 residues long. V trimming: 0 bases; J trimming: 6 bases; junction bases outside the gene matches: 5. In germline, CDR1 is SGHRS, CDR2 YFSETQ. The CDR3 nucleotides read TGCGCCAGCAGCTTGGTTGACAGGGAGAATGGCTACACCTTC. This sequence encodes CASSLVDRENGYTF.

The chain couples TRBV30 to TRBJ2-7; TRBD2 might be the D (6 bases). V dropped 0 bases and J dropped 6 bases, with 18 bases sitting between them. The CDR3 consists of 15 residues. Per the germline V gene, CDR1 is GTSNPN and CDR2 is SVGIG (reference sequence). The CDR3 is CAWSVTGRLLSEQYF. CDR3 DNA sequence: TGTGCCTGGAGTGTAACCGGGAGACTACTCTCCGAGCAGTACTTC. Complete variable domain (other parts from reference TRBV30 and TRBJ2-7): SQTIHQWPATLVQPVGSPLSLECTVEGTSNPNLYWYRQAAGRGLQLLFYSVGIGQISSEVPQNLSASRPQDRQFILSSKKLLLSDSGFYLCAWSVTGRLLSEQYFGPGTRLTVT.

In this sample, this clone turned up many times. The chain joins TRBV27 to TRBJ1-1; maybe TRBD1 (5 bases). There are 15 residues in the CDR3. The V end lost 4 bases, the J end lost 3 bases, and 15 bases lay between the germline ends. Germline V lookup: CDR1 MNHEY, CDR2 SMNVEV (reference sequence). In DNA form, the CDR3 reads TGTGCCAGCAGTTCCCTCCCCGGGGGGGACACTGAAGCTTTCTTT. Amino acids: CASSSLPGGDTEAFF.

The V and J genes are TRBV5-1 and TRBJ2-2, with 15 bases matching TRBD2. Trimming cost V 4 bases and J 1 base; bases outside gene matches: 8. From germline, CDR1 is SGHRS and CDR2 YFSETQ. The length of the CDR3 is 19 residues. CDR3 sequence: CASSDQGLAGGGNTGELFF. Here the CDR3 DNA reads TGCGCCAGCAGCGACCAGGGACTAGCGGGAGGCGGGAACACCGGGGAGCTGTTTTTT.

The J gene is TRBJ2-7, the V gene TRBV5-4; 8 bases line up with TRBD1. V gave up 3 bases and J gave up 2 bases; unmatched junction bases: 10. The CDR3 sequence is 16 residues long. The germline CDR1 and CDR2 sequences are SGHNT and YYREEE (reference sequence). The CDR3 spells CASSYGTGRTAYEQYF. The DNA for the CDR3 is TGTGCCAGCAGCTACGGGACAGGTCGAACCGCCTACGAGCAGTACTTC.

Of note for this clone: This sample includes further DNA sequences coding for the same CDR3. V and J are TRBV6-5 and TRBJ2-7, with 10 bases that match TRBD1. In germline, CDR1 is MNHEY, CDR2 SVGAGI. V lost 2 bases to trimming and J lost 2 bases; unmatched junction nucleotides: 3. The CDR3 totals 15 residues. CDR3 DNA: TGTGCCAGCAGTTACCGGGACAGGGGACCCTACGAGCAGTACTTC. It encodes CASSYRDRGPYEQYF.

V is TRBV28 and J is TRBJ2-7, with no clear D. Germline V lookup: CDR1 MDHEN, CDR2 SYDVKM. The CDR3 covers 14 residues. Trimming removed 5 bases from V and 7 bases from J, with 18 bases in between. Written as DNA, the CDR3 is TGTGCCAGCAGTGCAACCCCACCCTGGGGTGAGCAGTACTTC. It translates to CASSATPPWGEQYF. The whole variable domain, remainder taken from reference TRBV28 and TRBJ2-7, is DVKVTQSSRYLVKRTGEKVFLECVQDMDHENMFWYRQDPGLGLRLIYFSYDVKMKEKGDIPEGYSVSREKKERFSLILESASTNQTSMYLCASSATPPWGEQYFGPGTRLTVT.

The chain combines TRBV5-1 with TRBJ2-3, with 11 bases lining up with TRBD2. This CDR3 spans 17 amino acids. CDR1 and CDR2 (germline): SGHRS, YFSETQ. Trimming took 0 bases from V and 1 from J; bases not matched to a gene: 4. CDR3 DNA sequence: TGCGCCAGCAGCTTGGCTCTAGCGGGAGGACGCACAGATACGCAGTATTTT. Protein product: CASSLALAGGRTDTQYF.

The chain employs TRBV19 and TRBJ1-4; 7 nucleotides align to TRBD1. The junction had 6 bases not matched to a gene; V was cut back by 6 bases and J by 8 bases. The CDR3 covers 13 residues. Germline V gene lookup returns CDR1 LNHDA and CDR2 SQIVND (reference sequence). The CDR3 bases are TGTGCCAGTAGACCCAGGGGGGACGAAAAACTGTTTTTT. Its protein product is CASRPRGDEKLFF.